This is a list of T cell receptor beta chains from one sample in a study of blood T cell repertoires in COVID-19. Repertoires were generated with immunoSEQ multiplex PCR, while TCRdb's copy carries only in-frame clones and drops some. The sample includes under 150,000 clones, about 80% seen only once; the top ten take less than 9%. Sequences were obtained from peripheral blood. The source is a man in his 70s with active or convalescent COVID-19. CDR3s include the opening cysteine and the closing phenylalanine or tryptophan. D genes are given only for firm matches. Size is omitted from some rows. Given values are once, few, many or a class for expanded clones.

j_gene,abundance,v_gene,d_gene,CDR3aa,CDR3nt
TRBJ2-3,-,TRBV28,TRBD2,CASSPTSGRKTDTQYF,TGTGCCAGCAGCCCCACTAGCGGGAGGAAAACAGATACGCAGTATTTT
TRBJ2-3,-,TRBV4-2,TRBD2,CASSQDGGAVTDTQYF,TGTGCCAGCAGCCAAGACGGGGGGGCCGTCACAGATACGCAGTATTTT
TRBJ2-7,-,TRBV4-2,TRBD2,CASSQRLAGGSSYEQYF,TGTGCCAGCAGCCAACGACTAGCGGGGGGCAGCTCCTACGAGCAGTACTTC
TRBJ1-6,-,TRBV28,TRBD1,CASTGQGNNSPLHF,TGTGCCAGCACCGGACAGGGGAATAATTCACCCCTCCACTTT
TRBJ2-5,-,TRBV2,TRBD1,CASSDIGTGGFQETQYF,TGTGCCAGCAGCGATATTGGGACAGGGGGATTCCAAGAGACCCAGTACTTC
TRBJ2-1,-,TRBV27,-,CASSSQGIGDYEQFF,TGTGCCAGCAGTTCACAGGGTATTGGCGATTATGAGCAGTTCTTC
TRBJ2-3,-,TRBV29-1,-,CSVPTGAADTQYF,TGCAGCGTTCCTACTGGGGCTGCAGATACGCAGTATTTT
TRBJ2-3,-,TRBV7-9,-,CASSGAEDTQYF,TGTGCCAGCAGCGGAGCGGAGGATACGCAGTATTTT
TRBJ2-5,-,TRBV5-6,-,CASSFSGPGTQYF,TGTGCCAGCAGCTTCAGCGGTCCGGGGACCCAGTACTTC
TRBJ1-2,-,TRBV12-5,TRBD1,CASAPGQGLSDGYTF,TGTGCTAGTGCCCCGGGACAGGGGTTATCAGATGGCTACACCTTC
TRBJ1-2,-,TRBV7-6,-,CASSLRAAGNYGYTF,TGTGCCAGCAGCTTAAGGGCCGCAGGGAACTATGGCTACACCTTC
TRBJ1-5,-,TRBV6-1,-,CASSEVAQSLIQPQHF,TGTGCCAGCAGTGAGGTCGCCCAAAGTCTAATTCAGCCCCAGCATTTT
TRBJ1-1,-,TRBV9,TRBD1,CASSVDPGTGGEAFF,TGTGCCAGCAGCGTCGACCCCGGGACAGGGGGCGAAGCTTTCTTT
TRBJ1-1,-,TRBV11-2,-,CASSFWLNTEAFF,TGTGCCAGCAGCTTTTGGCTGAACACTGAAGCTTTCTTT
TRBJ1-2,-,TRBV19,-,CASREGRLGYTF,TGTGCCAGTAGAGAGGGCAGATTAGGCTACACCTTC
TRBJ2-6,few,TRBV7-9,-,CASSPGFSGANVLTF,TGTGCCAGCAGCCCAGGGTTCTCTGGGGCCAACGTCCTGACTTTC
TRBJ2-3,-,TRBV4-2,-,CASSQDNSHTDTQYF,TGTGCCAGCAGCCAAGACAACAGCCACACAGATACGCAGTATTTT
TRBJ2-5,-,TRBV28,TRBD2,CASSLLGAGGIETQYF,TGTGCCAGCAGCCTGCTCGGGGCGGGAGGGATAGAGACCCAGTACTTC
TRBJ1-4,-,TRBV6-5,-,CASSYDRSNEKLFF,TGTGCCAGCAGTTACGACAGGTCTAATGAAAAACTGTTTTTT
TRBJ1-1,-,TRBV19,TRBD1,CASSDRGPSEAFF,TGTGCCAGTAGCGACAGGGGGCCTTCTGAAGCTTTCTTT
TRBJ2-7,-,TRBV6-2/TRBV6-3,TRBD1,CASSYVSQGAYEQYF,TGTGCCAGCAGTTACGTCTCCCAGGGGGCATACGAGCAGTACTTC
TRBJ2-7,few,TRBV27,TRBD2,CASSRAGSQREQYF,TGTGCCAGCAGTCGAGCGGGATCCCAACGGGAGCAGTACTTC
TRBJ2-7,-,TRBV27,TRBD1,CASRPPGQGINEQYF,TGTGCCAGCAGACCACCGGGACAGGGTATCAACGAGCAGTACTTC
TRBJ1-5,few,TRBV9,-,CASSVVRGGQPQHF,TGTGCCAGCAGCGTAGTCAGGGGTGGTCAGCCCCAGCATTTT
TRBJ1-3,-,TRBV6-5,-,CASITGRGNTIYF,TGTGCCAGCATTACAGGCCGAGGAAACACCATATATTTT
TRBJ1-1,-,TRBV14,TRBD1,CASSQAGDRVSTEAFF,TGTGCCAGCAGCCAAGCCGGGGACAGGGTGTCCACTGAAGCTTTCTTT
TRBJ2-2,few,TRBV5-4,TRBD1,CASSRRTGQNTGELFF,TGTGCCAGCAGCAGACGGACAGGCCAGAACACCGGGGAGCTGTTTTTT
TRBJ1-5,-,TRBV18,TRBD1,CASSISQGAGQPQHF,TGTGCCAGCTCAATCTCGCAGGGGGCAGGACAGCCCCAGCATTTT
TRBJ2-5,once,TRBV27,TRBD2,CASSLSGSGETQYF,TGTGCCAGCAGCCTGAGCGGGAGTGGAGAGACCCAGTACTTC
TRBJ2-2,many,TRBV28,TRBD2,CASSYREVAGELFF,TGTGCCAGCAGTTACCGGGAGGTGGCCGGGGAGCTGTTTTTT
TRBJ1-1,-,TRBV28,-,CASSSPARELKLFF,TGTGCCAGCAGTTCCCCCGCCCGTGAACTGAAGCTTTTCTTT
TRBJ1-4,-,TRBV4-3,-,CASSQEPGEKLFF,TGCGCCAGCAGCCAAGAACCGGGTGAAAAACTGTTTTTT
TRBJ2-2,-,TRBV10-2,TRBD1,CASIGDRATGELFF,TGCGCCAGCATCGGGGACAGGGCAACCGGGGAGCTGTTTTTT
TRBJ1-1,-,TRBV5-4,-,CASSLARGNTEAFF,TGTGCCAGCAGCTTGGCGAGAGGGAACACTGAAGCTTTCTTT
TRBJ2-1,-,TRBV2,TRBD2,CASSRAGAKQSGEQFF,TGTGCCAGCAGTCGAGCGGGGGCGAAACAATCGGGTGAGCAGTTCTTC
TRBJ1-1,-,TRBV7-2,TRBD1,CASSRDSRNTEAFF,TGTGCCAGCAGCCGGGACAGTAGGAACACTGAAGCTTTCTTT
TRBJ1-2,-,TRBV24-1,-,CATSDGSTVLGGYTF,TGTGCCACCAGTGATGGGTCGACAGTCCTGGGAGGCTACACCTTC
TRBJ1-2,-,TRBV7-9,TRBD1,CASSTPPTGTANYGYTF,TGTGCCAGCAGCACCCCACCCACCGGGACAGCTAACTATGGCTACACCTTC
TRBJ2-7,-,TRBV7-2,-,CASTEGREYEQYF,TGTGCCAGCACCGAGGGGCGGGAATACGAGCAGTACTTC
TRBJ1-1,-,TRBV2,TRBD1,CASSEVTGVTEAFF,TGTGCCAGCAGTGAAGTAACAGGGGTTACTGAAGCTTTCTTT
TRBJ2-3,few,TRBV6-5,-,CASSPQATTQYF,TGTGCCAGCAGCCCACAGGCCACTACGCAGTATTTT
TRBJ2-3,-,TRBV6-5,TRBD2,CASSQRDTDTQYF,TGTGCCAGCTCCCAGCGGGACACAGATACGCAGTATTTT
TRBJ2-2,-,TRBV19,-,CASSIDLNRGELFF,TGTGCCAGTAGTATAGATCTCAACCGGGGGGAGCTGTTTTTT
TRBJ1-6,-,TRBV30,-,CAWSQGIYNSPLHF,TGTGCCTGGAGTCAGGGAATTTATAATTCACCCCTCCACTTT
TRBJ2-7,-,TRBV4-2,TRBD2,CASSQSSGGPIYEQYF,TGTGCCAGCAGCCAATCTAGCGGGGGCCCGATCTACGAGCAGTACTTC
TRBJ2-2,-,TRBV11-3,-,CASNPGQYTGELFF,TGTGCCAGCAACCCCGGACAGTACACCGGGGAGCTGTTTTTT